What follows are 14 T cell receptor beta chains derived from one specimen sequenced in a study of blood T cell repertoires in COVID-19. Sequencing used immunoSEQ multiplex PCR; TCRdb keeps in-frame clones, though not all of them. The profile covers approximately 500,000 clones, with 88% appearing a single time and approximately 1.8% taken by the ten largest. The sequencing input was PBMCs or T cells enriched from blood (not recorded which). These receptors were obtained from a woman in her thirties or forties who had recovered from COVID-19.

The chain uses TRBV10-1 and TRBJ1-6, with no clear D. Trimming left V 0 bases short and J 9 bases short, with 3 bases between. In germline, CDR1 is WNHNN, CDR2 SYGVQD (reference sequence). The CDR3 extends over 12 amino acids. As DNA, the CDR3 is TGCGCCAGCAGTGAGTCCGGTTCACCCCTCCACTTT. It is translated as CASSESGSPLHF.

The chain is built from TRBV7-9 and TRBJ2-7, with 9 positions matching TRBD2. The V gene end was trimmed by 2 bases and the J gene end by 3 bases; junction bases not matched to a gene: 8. The V gene's germline CDR1 is SEHNR and CDR2 FQNEAQ (reference sequence). This CDR3 has 16 amino acids. The DNA for the CDR3 is TGTGCCAGCAGCTTATGCCTAGCGGGAATTTGCTACGAGCAGTACTTC. Translation: CASSLCLAGICYEQYF.

On this clone: The sample carries other DNA sequences with the same CDR3. The rearrangement uses TRBV10-3 and TRBJ1-2; tentative D call: TRBD1 (5 bases). V shed 0 bases and J shed 5 bases, with 10 bases lying between them. The germline V gene encodes CDR1 ENHRY and CDR2 SYGVKD. The CDR3 runs to 14 residues. In DNA, the CDR3 is TGTGCCATCAGTGAGTCAGGCGGGGGGTATGGCTACACCTTC. The encoded protein is CAISESGGGYGYTF.

This chain uses TRBV5-8 with TRBJ2-7, with 15 bases matching TRBD2. V shed 6 bases and J 4 bases; nucleotides not matched to a gene: 8. The germline gives CDR1 SGHTS, CDR2 YDEGEE. The CDR3 runs to 16 residues. The CDR3 coding sequence is TGTGCCAGCATCTCCAGGACTAGCGGGAGGGGGTACGAGCAGTACTTC. It is translated as CASISRTSGRGYEQYF.

This clone showed up just a few times. The V gene is TRBV5-4, the J gene TRBJ1-1; 8 bases are shared with TRBD1. This CDR3 spans 14 amino acids. The J segment lost 3 bases and the V segment lost 5 bases, leaving 6 bases of the junction unmatched. Looked up from germline, CDR1 is SGHNT and CDR2 is YYREEE (reference sequence). The CDR3 loop is CASREGQVDTEAFF. The CDR3 region has the DNA TGTGCCAGCAGAGAGGGACAGGTGGACACTGAAGCTTTCTTT.

The chain carries TRBV4-3 and TRBJ2-7, with 8 bases fitting TRBD2. Germline CDR1 and CDR2: LGHNA and YSLEER. The CDR3 is 18 amino acids. Trimming cost V 0 bases and J 4 bases; bases outside gene matches: 14. Here the CDR3 DNA reads TGCGCCAGCAGCCAAGAGCCCCTCACCGAGCGGGAGTGGTACGAGCAGTACTTC. It encodes CASSQEPLTEREWYEQYF.

The V and J genes are TRBV4-2 and TRBJ2-5; TRBD2 agrees at 9 bases. The CDR3 is 16 amino acids. J gave up 5 bases and V 3 bases, and 10 bases lay outside the gene matches. Germline CDR1 is LGHNA and CDR2 is YNFKEQ. The CDR3 here is CASSHSGGRALETQYF. CDR3 nucleotide sequence: TGTGCCAGCAGCCATTCGGGCGGGAGGGCCCTGGAGACCCAGTACTTC.

This clone was observed a few times. The chain uses TRBV4-1 and TRBJ1-3; a weak D match, TRBD1 (5 bases). Germline CDR1 MGHRA, CDR2 YSYEKL. Trimming stripped 4 bases from V and 3 bases from J, with 13 bases between. The CDR3 length is 15 residues. CDR3 in amino acids: CASSPTGGVGNTIYF. The CDR3 DNA follows: TGCGCCAGCAGCCCAACTGGGGGGGTTGGAAACACCATATATTTT.

The chain combines TRBV7-8 with TRBJ1-3; 7 nucleotides align to TRBD1. This CDR3 has 17 amino acids. With V trimmed by 1 base and J by 7 bases, 13 bases remained unmatched. Germline V gene sequence: CDR1 SGHVS, CDR2 FQNEAQ. CDR3 sequence (DNA): TGTGCCAGCAGCTTAGGGGGGATGGGGACAGTTTATAACACCATATATTTT. Its protein is CASSLGGMGTVYNTIYF.

V usage is TRBV5-1 and J usage is TRBJ2-7, with a weak D call TRBD2 (5 bases). Germline V gene sequence: CDR1 SGHRS, CDR2 YFSETQ. The CDR3 has 14 amino acids. V gave up 1 base and J gave up 2 bases, with 10 bases separating them. The CDR3 sequence: CASSLREGPYEQYF. CDR3 nucleotide sequence: TGCGCCAGCAGCTTGAGAGAGGGCCCCTACGAGCAGTACTTC.

The chain employs TRBV27 and TRBJ2-7; 11 bases map to TRBD1. Unmatched junction bases numbered 7, after V lost 6 bases and J lost 6 bases. The CDR3 length is 14 residues. CDR1 MNHEY and CDR2 SMNVEV come from the germline V gene (reference sequence). CDR3 nucleotide sequence: TGTGCCAGCAGCTGGGACAGGGGGGCCGGCGAGCAGTACTTC. It yields the protein CASSWDRGAGEQYF.

The rearrangement uses TRBV3-1 (or the pseudogene TRBV3-2) and TRBJ1-1; no firm D call. Trimming removed 1 base at V and 1 base at J, with 7 bases between. CDR1 is LGHDT and CDR2 is YNNKEL in the germline V gene (reference sequence). The CDR3 spans 14 residues. CDR3 loop: CASSQVLGNTEAFF. CDR3 DNA sequence: TGTGCCAGCAGCCAAGTACTAGGGAACACTGAAGCTTTCTTT.

To note about this clone: The sample has other DNA sequences that encode this CDR3 too. As DNA, the CDR3 is TGTGCCAGCAGCTTAGAGGTAGCGTCCTACGAGCAGTACTTC. It is translated as CASSLEVASYEQYF. The chain carries TRBV7-2 and TRBJ2-7, with D tentatively TRBD2 (5 bases). Germline CDR1 reads SGHTA; CDR2 reads FQGNSA. V lost 1 base, J lost 1 base, and 8 bases lay in between. The CDR3 loop spans 14 amino acids. Drawing the rest from reference TRBV7-2 and TRBJ2-7, the complete variable domain is GAGVSQSPSNKVTEKGKDVELRCDPISGHTALYWYRQSLGQGLEFLIYFQGNSAPDKSGLPSDRFSAERTGGSVSTLTIQRTQQEDSAVYLCASSLEVASYEQYFGPGTRLTVT.

This clone was observed a handful of times. The chain links TRBV5-1 to TRBJ1-1; D gene unclear. This CDR3 contains 14 residues. V dropped 1 base and J dropped 1 base, with 8 bases sitting between them. Germline V gene lookup returns CDR1 SGHRS and CDR2 YFSETQ. In nucleotides, the CDR3 is TGCGCCAGCAGCTTGTACAGCCGGAACACTGAAGCTTTCTTT. Its translation: CASSLYSRNTEAFF.